The TCR beta chain under discussion was sequenced for a study of T-cell memory formation after mild COVID-19. There are a few counts of this clonotype. The CDR3 runs 16 residues. Unmatched junction bases numbered 5, after V lost 0 bases and J lost 6 bases. CDR1 is MNHEY, CDR2 SVGAGI, per germline. A single record per CDR3 protein comes from TCRdb applying MiXCR to the 5' RACE reads. The sample contains roughly 300,000 distinct CDR3 sequences, roughly 15% of which appear only once. The sequenced sample was PBMCs or a T cell subset sorted from them (not recorded which). The receptor comes from a man aged 18 to 30 who had mild COVID-19 (a few samples of this study predate the infection). Cell type and time point are not known. The rearrangement links TRBV6-5 to TRBJ2-3, with TRBD2 matching over 11 bases. The CDR3 coding sequence is TGTGCCAGCAGTTACTCGAGCAGACTAGCGGGGGATACGCAGTATTTT. Translating it yields CASSYSSRLAGDTQYF.